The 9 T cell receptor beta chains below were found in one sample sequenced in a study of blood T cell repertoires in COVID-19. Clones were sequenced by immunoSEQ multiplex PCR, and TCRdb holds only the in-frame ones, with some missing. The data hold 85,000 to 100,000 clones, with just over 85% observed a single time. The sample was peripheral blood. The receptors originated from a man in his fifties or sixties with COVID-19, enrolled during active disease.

The CDR3 protein is CASRIAGSGANVLTF. As DNA, the CDR3 is TGTGCCAGCAGAATAGCGGGATCTGGGGCCAACGTCCTGACTTTC. This rearrangement joins TRBV7-3 to TRBJ2-6; the match to TRBD2 covers 8 bases. V gave up 6 bases and J gave up 1 base; unmatched junction bases: 2. Per the germline V gene, CDR1 is SGHTA and CDR2 is FQGTGA. This CDR3 has 15 amino acids.

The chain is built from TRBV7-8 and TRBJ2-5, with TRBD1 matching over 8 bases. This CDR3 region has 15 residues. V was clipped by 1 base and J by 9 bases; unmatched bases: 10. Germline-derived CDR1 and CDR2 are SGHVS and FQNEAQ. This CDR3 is CASSLGSGGYPAQYF. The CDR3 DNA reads TGTGCCAGCAGCTTAGGTTCAGGGGGCTATCCGGCCCAGTACTTC.

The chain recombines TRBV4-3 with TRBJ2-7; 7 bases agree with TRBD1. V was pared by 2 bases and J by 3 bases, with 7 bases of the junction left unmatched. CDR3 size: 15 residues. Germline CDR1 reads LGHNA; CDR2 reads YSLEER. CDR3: CASSQSTGLGYEQYF. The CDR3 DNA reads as TGCGCCAGCAGCCAATCGACAGGGTTAGGCTACGAGCAGTACTTC.

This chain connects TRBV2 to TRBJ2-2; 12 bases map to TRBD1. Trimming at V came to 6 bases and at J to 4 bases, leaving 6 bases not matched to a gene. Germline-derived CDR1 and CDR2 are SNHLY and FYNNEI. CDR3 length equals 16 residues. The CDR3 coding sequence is TGTGCCAGCAGGCCGGGACAGGGGGCCACCACCGGGGAGCTGTTTTTT. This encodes CASRPGQGATTGELFF.

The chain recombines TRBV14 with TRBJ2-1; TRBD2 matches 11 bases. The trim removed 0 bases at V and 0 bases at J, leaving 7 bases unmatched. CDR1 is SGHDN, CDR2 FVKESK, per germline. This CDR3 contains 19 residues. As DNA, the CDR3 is TGTGCCAGCAGCCAAGATGTAGCGGGGGGGCGCCCCTCCTACAATGAGCAGTTCTTC. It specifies CASSQDVAGGRPSYNEQFF.

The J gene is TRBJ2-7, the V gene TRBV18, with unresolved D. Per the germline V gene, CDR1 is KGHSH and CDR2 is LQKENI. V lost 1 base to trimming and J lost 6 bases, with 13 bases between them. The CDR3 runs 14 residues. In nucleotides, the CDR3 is TGTGCCAGCTCACCACTGTTGTCTGTCTCCGAGCAGTACTTC. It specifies CASSPLLSVSEQYF. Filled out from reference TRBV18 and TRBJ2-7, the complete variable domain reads NAGVMQNPRHLVRRRGQEARLRCSPMKGHSHVYWYRQLPEEGLKFMVYLQKENIIDESGMPKERFSAEFPKEGPSILRIQQVVRGDSAAYFCASSPLLSVSEQYFGPGTRLTVT.

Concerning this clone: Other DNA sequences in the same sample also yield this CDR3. The chain's CDR3 is CASSLGQGTNQPQHF. As DNA, the CDR3 is TGTGCCAGCTCACTAGGACAGGGGACCAATCAGCCCCAGCATTTT. The genes are TRBV18 and TRBJ1-5; TRBD1 matches 9 bases. The V gene end was trimmed by 4 bases and the J gene end by 3 bases; junction bases not matched to a gene: 4. The CDR3 has 15 amino acids. CDR1 is KGHSH, CDR2 LQKENI, per germline. The entire variable domain, with the rest obtained from reference TRBV18 and TRBJ1-5, is as follows: NAGVMQNPRHLVRRRGQEARLRCSPMKGHSHVYWYRQLPEEGLKFMVYLQKENIIDESGMPKERFSAEFPKEGPSILRIQQVVRGDSAAYFCASSLGQGTNQPQHFGDGTRLSIL.

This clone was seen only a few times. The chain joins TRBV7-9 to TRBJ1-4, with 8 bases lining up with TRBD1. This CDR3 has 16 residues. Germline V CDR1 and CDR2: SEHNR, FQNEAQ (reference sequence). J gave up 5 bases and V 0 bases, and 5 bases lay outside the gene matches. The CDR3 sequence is CASSLAPDRANEKLFF. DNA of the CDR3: TGTGCCAGCAGCTTAGCGCCGGACAGGGCCAATGAAAAACTGTTTTTT.

For the CDR3, the DNA is TGCGCCACCCGAGGGTATGGCTACACCTTC. It encodes CATRGYGYTF. The V gene is TRBV10-2, the J gene TRBJ1-2; unclear D gene. Trimming left V 10 bases short and J 5 bases short, with 8 bases between. Germline CDR1 is WSHSY and CDR2 is SAAADI. The CDR3 runs 10 residues.